The 9 T cell receptor beta chains in this list originate from one sample, sequenced in a study of regulatory T cells in long-lasting Graves disease. Libraries of TCR beta came from iRepertoire HTBI primers plus Arm-PCR of CDR3 regions. MiXCR was run by TCRdb on the multiplex PCR reads, yielding one entry per CDR3 protein. The profile shows hundreds of thousands of distinct CDR3 sequences, approximately 12% of them singletons. Time point in this sample: newly diagnosed GD, antithyroid drugs for less than 3 months. The TCR library used RNA extracted from PBMCs. These data were also reused for a study on T cells in Graves' hyperthyroidism and ophthalmopathy.

This specimen was peripheral blood mononuclear cells (PBMCs), taken at new diagnosis, from a patient treated with antithyroid drugs. These receptors were collected from a woman in her 30s with Graves disease.

The sample holds a few counts of this clonotype. V usage is TRBV5-1 and J usage is TRBJ1-2, with a tentative D call TRBD1 (5 bases). With 0 bases removed from V and 10 bases from J, the gap between germline ends came to 16 bases. Germline V gives CDR1 SGHRS, CDR2 YFSETQ. This CDR3 has 14 amino acids. CDR3 in DNA: TGCGCCAGCAGCTTGGTTATGGTGGGGGATGACTACACCTTC. Amino acids: CASSLVMVGDDYTF.

This clonotype was seen many times. The chain joins TRBV24-1 to TRBJ1-4; 8 positions match TRBD1. From germline, CDR1 is KGHDR and CDR2 SFDVKD. V dropped 6 bases and J dropped 6; count of bases not matched to a gene: 8. There are 15 residues in the CDR3. The CDR3 reads CATSPGQGGYEKLFF. CDR3 nucleotide sequence: TGTGCCACCAGTCCAGGACAGGGCGGATATGAAAAACTGTTTTTT.

This clonotype appeared many times. The chain recombines TRBV3-1 with TRBJ2-2; D may match TRBD1 or TRBD2 (6 bases each). Germline loops: CDR1 LGHDT, CDR2 YNNKEL (reference sequence). The CDR3 spans 17 residues. The germline V and J ends were trimmed by 0 bases and 5 bases, with 16 bases remaining between them. The CDR3 nucleotides are TGTGCCAGCAGCCAAGATGTGAACAGGGAGGAAACCGGGGAGCTGTTTTTT. It codes for CASSQDVNREETGELFF.

This clonotype was seen at least ten times. The CDR3, as DNA: TGTGCCTGGAGTACAGGGGGGGCCTACGAGCAGTACTTC. Protein product: CAWSTGGAYEQYF. The V and J genes are TRBV30 and TRBJ2-7; tentative D call: TRBD1 (8 bases). The germline V gene encodes CDR1 GTSNPN and CDR2 SVGIG (reference sequence). This CDR3 has 13 residues. Trimming stripped 2 bases from V and 2 bases from J, with 10 bases between.

The chain has TRBV10-3 and TRBJ2-7, with D unresolved. CDR1 and CDR2 from the germline V gene are ENHRY and SYGVKD. Between the trimmed V and J ends, which lost 3 bases and 4 bases, there was a span of 7 bases. This CDR3 comprises 12 residues. Here the CDR3 DNA reads TGTGCCATCAGTGACATAAAGTACGAGCAGTACTTC. Translation: CAISDIKYEQYF.

This clonotype was counted many times. CDR3 bases: TGTGCCAGCAGTTTAATGGGTCTCCGCAAGACTGAAGCTTTCTTT. Translation gives CASSLMGLRKTEAFF. The rearrangement uses TRBV28 and TRBJ1-1; unclear D gene. Per germline, CDR1 MDHEN and CDR2 SYDVKM. There are 15 residues in the CDR3. Trimming left V 2 bases short and J 5 bases short, with 15 bases between.

The chain carries TRBV19 and TRBJ2-7; D call uncertain. The V and J ends lost 11 bases and 4 bases respectively, with 6 bases between them. Germline V CDR1 and CDR2: LNHDA, SQIVND (reference sequence). The CDR3 totals 9 residues. The CDR3 nucleotides read TGTGCCCCCAAATACGAGCAGTACTTC. It yields the protein CAPKYEQYF.

This clonotype was detected many times. This chain joins TRBV20-1 and TRBJ2-3; TRBD2 matches 15 bases. The germline CDR1 and CDR2 sequences are DFQATT and SNEGSKA (reference sequence). V lost 2 bases to trimming and J lost 1 base; unmatched junction nucleotides: 7. The CDR3 consists of 18 residues. In DNA, the CDR3 is TGCAGTGCTAGAAATCGAGGGACTAGCGGGAGGCGCACAGATACGCAGTATTTT. Translation gives CSARNRGTSGRRTDTQYF.

This sequence joins TRBV19 and TRBJ2-3; D perhaps matches TRBD1 (5 bases). This CDR3 region has 17 residues. V was shortened by 4 bases and J by 2 bases, with 19 bases between the two germline ends. Germline CDR1 reads LNHDA; CDR2 reads SQIVND (reference sequence). The CDR3 loop is CASSTDLETAITDTQYF. The CDR3 DNA follows: TGTGCCAGTAGTACAGATCTCGAGACAGCTATCACAGATACGCAGTATTTT.